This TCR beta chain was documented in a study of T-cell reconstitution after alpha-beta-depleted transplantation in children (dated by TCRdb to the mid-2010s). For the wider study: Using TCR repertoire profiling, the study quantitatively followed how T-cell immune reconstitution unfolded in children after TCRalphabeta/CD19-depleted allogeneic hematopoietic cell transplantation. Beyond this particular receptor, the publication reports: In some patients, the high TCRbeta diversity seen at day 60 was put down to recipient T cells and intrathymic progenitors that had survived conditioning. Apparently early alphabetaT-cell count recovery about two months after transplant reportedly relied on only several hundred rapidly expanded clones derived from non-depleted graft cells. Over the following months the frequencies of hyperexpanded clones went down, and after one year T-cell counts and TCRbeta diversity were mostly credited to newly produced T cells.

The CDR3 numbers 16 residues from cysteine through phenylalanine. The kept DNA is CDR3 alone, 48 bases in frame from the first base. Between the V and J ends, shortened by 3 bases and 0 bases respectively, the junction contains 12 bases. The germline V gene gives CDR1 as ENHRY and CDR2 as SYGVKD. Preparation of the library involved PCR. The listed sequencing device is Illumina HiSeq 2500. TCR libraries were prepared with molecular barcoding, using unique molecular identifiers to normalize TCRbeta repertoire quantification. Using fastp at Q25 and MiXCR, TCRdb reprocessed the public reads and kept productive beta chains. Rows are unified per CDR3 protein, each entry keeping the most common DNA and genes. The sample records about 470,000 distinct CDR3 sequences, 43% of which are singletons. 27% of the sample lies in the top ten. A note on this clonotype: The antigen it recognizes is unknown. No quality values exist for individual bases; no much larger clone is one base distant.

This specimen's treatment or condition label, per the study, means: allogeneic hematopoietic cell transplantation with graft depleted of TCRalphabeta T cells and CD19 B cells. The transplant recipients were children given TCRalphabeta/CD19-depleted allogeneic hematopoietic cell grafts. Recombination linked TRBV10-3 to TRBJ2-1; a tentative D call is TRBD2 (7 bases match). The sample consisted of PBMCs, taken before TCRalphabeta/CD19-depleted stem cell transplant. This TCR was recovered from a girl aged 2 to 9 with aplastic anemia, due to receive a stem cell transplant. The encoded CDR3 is CAISDGGGGSYNEQFF. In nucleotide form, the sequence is TGTGCCATCAGTGATGGGGGCGGGGGCTCCTACAATGAGCAGTTCTTC.